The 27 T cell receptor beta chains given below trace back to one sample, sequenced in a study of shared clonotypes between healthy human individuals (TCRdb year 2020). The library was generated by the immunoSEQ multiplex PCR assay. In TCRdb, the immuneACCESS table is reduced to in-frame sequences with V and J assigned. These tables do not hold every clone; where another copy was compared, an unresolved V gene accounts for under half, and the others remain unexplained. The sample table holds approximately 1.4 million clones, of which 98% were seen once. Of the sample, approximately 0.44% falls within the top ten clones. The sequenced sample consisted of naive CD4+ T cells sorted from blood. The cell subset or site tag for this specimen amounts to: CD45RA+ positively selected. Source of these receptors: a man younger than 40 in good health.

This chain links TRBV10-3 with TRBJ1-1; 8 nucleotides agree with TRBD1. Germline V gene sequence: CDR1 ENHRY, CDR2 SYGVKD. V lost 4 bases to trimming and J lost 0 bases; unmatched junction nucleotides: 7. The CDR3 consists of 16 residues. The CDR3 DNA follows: TGTGCCATCAGTGCGAACAGGGGGACGATGAACACTGAAGCTTTCTTT. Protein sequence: CAISANRGTMNTEAFF.

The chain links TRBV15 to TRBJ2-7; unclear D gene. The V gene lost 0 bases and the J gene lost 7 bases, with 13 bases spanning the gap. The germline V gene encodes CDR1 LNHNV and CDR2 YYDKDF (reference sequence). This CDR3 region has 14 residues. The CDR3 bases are TGTGCCACCAGCAGAGATCTCATGTCCGGTGAGCAGTACTTC. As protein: CATSRDLMSGEQYF.

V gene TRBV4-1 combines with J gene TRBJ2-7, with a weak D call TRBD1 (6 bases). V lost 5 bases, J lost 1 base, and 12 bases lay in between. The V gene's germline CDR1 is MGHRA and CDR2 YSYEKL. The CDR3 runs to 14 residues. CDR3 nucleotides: TGCGCCAGCAGCGGACAGCCGCGGTCCTACGAGCAGTACTTC. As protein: CASSGQPRSYEQYF.

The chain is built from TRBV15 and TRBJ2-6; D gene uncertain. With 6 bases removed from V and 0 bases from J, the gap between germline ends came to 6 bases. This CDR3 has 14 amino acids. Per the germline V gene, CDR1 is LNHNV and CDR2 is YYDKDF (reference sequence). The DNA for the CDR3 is TGTGCCACCAGGGATTCCTCTGGGGCCAACGTCCTGACTTTC. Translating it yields CATRDSSGANVLTF. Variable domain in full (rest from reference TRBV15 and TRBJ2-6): DAMVIQNPRYQVTQFGKPVTLSCSQTLNHNVMYWYQQKSSQAPKLLFHYYDKDFNNEADTPDNFQSRRPNTSFCFLDIRSPGLGDTAMYLCATRDSSGANVLTFGAGSRLTVL.

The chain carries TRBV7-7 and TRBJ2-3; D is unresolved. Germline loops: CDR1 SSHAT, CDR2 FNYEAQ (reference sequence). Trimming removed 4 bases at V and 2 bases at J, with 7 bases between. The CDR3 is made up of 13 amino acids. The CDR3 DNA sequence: TGTGCCAGCAGCTCAAAGATCACAGATACGCAGTATTTT. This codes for CASSSKITDTQYF.

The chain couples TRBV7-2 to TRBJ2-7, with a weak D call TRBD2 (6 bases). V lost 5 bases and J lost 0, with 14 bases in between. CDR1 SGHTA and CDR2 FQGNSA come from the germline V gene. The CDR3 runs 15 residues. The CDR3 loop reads CASSRSGLSSYEQYF. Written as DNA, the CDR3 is TGTGCCAGCAGCAGATCGGGACTGAGCTCCTACGAGCAGTACTTC.

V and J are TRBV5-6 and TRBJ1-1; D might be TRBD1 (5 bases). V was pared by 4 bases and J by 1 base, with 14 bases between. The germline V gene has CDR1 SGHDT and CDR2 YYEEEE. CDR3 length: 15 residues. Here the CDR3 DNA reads TGTGCCAGCAGCCGGGTCACGGGGCCGAACACTGAAGCTTTCTTT. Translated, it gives CASSRVTGPNTEAFF.

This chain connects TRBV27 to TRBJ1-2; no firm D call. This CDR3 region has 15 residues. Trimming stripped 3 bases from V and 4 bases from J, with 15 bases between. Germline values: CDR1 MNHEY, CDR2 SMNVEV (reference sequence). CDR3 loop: CASSFQRSVVYGYTF. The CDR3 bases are TGTGCCAGCAGTTTCCAACGGTCGGTAGTCTATGGCTACACCTTC.

Here the CDR3 DNA reads TGTGCCAGCAGCCGGCTGGGGGCGGGGCCTTACAATGAGCAGTTCTTC. This gives the protein CASSRLGAGPYNEQFF. The genes are TRBV11-2 and TRBJ2-1; D could derive from TRBD1 or TRBD2 (6 bases each). Per germline, CDR1 SGHAT and CDR2 FQNNGV. The CDR3 totals 16 residues. V was clipped by 5 bases and J by 4 bases, with 18 bases between them.

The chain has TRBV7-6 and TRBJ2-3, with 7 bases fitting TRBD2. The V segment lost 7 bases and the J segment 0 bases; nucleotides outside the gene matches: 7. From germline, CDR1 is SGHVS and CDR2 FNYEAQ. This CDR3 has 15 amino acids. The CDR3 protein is CASTELATSTDTQYF. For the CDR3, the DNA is TGTGCCAGCACGGAACTAGCGACTAGCACAGATACGCAGTATTTT. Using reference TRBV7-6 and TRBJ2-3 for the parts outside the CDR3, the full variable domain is GAGVSQSPRYKVTKRGQDVALRCDPISGHVSLYWYRQALGQGPEFLTYFNYEAQQDKSGLPNDRFSAERPEGSISTLTIQRTEQRDSAMYRCASTELATSTDTQYFGPGTRLTVL.

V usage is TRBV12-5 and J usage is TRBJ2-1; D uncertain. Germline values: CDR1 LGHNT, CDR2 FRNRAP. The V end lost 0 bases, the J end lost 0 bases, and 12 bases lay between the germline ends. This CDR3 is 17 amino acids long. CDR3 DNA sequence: TGTGCTAGTGGTTTGGTCGCGACCCGAACCTCCTACAATGAGCAGTTCTTC. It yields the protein CASGLVATRTSYNEQFF.

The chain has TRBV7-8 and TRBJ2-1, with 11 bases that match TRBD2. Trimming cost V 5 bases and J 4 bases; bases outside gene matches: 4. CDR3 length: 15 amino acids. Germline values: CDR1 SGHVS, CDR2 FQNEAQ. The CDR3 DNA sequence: TGTGCCAGCAGCCCGGGACTAGCGGAATACAATGAGCAGTTCTTC. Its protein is CASSPGLAEYNEQFF.

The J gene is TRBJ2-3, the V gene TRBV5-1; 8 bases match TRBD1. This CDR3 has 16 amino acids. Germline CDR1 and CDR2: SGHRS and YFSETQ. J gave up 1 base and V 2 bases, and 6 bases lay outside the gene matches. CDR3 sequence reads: CASSLGVGQGTDTQYF. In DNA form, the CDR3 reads TGCGCCAGCAGCTTAGGTGTGGGACAGGGCACAGATACGCAGTATTTT. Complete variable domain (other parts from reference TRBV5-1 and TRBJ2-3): KAGVTQTPRYLIKTRGQQVTLSCSPISGHRSVSWYQQTPGQGLQFLFEYFSETQRNKGNFPGRFSGRQFSNSRSEMNVSTLELGDSALYLCASSLGVGQGTDTQYFGPGTRLTVL.

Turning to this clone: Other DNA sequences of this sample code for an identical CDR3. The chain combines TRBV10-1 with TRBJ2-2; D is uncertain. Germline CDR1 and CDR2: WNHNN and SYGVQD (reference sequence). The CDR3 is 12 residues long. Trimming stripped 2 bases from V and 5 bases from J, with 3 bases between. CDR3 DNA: TGCGCCAGCAGTGAGGGGACCGGGGAGCTGTTTTTT. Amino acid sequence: CASSEGTGELFF.

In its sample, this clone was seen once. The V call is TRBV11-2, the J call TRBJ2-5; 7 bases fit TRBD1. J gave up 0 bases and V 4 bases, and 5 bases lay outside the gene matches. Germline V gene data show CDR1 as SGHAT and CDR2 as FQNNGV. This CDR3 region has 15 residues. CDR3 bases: TGTGCCAGCAGCTCATTGGGACAGTACCAAGAGACCCAGTACTTC. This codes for CASSSLGQYQETQYF.

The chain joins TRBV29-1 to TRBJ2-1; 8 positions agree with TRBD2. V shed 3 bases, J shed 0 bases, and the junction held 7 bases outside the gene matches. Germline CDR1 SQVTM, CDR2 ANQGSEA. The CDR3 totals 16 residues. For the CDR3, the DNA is TGCAGCGTTGAGGGGCAGCGGGGGAGCTCCTACAATGAGCAGTTCTTC. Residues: CSVEGQRGSSYNEQFF.

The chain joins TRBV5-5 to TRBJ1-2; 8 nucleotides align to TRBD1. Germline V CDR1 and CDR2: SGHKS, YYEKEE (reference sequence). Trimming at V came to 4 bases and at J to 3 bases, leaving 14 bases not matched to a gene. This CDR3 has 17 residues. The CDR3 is CASSPISGTGGYYGYTF. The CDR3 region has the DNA TGTGCCAGCAGCCCTATCTCCGGGACAGGCGGCTACTATGGCTACACCTTC. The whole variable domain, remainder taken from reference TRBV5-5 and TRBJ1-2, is DAGVTQSPTHLIKTRGQQVTLRCSPISGHKSVSWYQQVLGQGPQFIFQYYEKEERGRGNFPDRFSARQFPNYSSELNVNALLLGDSALYLCASSPISGTGGYYGYTFGSGTRLTVV.

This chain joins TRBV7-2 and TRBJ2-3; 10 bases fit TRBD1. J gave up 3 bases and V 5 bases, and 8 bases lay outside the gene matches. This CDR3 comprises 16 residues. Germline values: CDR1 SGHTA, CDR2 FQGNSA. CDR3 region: CASSMTGGVETDTQYF. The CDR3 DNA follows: TGTGCCAGCAGCATGACAGGGGGCGTAGAAACAGATACGCAGTATTTT.

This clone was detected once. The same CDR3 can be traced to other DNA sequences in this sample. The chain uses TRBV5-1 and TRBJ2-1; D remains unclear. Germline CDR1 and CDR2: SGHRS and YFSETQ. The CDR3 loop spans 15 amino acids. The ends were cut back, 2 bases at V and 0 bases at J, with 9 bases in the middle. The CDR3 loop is CASSLDGNSYNEQFF. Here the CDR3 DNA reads TGCGCCAGCAGCTTAGACGGCAACTCCTACAATGAGCAGTTCTTC. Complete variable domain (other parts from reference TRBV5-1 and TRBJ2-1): KAGVTQTPRYLIKTRGQQVTLSCSPISGHRSVSWYQQTPGQGLQFLFEYFSETQRNKGNFPGRFSGRQFSNSRSEMNVSTLELGDSALYLCASSLDGNSYNEQFFGPGTRLTVL.

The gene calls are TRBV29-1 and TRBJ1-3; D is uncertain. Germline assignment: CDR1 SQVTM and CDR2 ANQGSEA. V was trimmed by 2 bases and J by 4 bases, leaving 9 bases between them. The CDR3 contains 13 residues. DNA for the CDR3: TGCAGCGTTGAATTTGGGGTAGGAAACACCATATATTTT. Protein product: CSVEFGVGNTIYF.

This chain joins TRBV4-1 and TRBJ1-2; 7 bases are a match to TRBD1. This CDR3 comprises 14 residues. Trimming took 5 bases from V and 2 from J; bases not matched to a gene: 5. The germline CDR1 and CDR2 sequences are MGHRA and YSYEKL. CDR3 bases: TGCGCCAGCAGCTCAGGGACAGCGAACTATGGCTACACCTTC. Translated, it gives CASSSGTANYGYTF.

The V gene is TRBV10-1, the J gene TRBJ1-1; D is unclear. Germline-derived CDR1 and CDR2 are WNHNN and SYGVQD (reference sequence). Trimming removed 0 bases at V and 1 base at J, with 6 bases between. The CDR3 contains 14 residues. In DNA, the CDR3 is TGCGCCAGCAGTGAGTCGTGGCAGAACACTGAAGCTTTCTTT. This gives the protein CASSESWQNTEAFF.

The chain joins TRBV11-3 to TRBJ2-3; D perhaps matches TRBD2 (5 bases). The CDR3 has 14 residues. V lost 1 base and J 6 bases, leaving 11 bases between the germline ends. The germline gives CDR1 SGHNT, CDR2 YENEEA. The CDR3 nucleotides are TGTGCCAGCAGCTTAGGGGAGTACGGCGATACGCAGTATTTT. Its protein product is CASSLGEYGDTQYF. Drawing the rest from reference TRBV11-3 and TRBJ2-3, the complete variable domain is EAGVVQSPRYKIIEKKQPVAFWCNPISGHNTLYWYLQNLGQGPELLIRYENEEAVDDSQLPKDRFSAERLKGVDSTLKIQPAELGDSAVYLCASSLGEYGDTQYFGPGTRLTVL.

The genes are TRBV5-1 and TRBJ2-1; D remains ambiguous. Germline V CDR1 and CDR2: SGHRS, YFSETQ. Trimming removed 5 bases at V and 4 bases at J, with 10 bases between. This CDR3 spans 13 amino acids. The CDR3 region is CASRLTVYNEQFF. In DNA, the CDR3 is TGCGCCAGCAGACTGACGGTTTACAATGAGCAGTTCTTC.

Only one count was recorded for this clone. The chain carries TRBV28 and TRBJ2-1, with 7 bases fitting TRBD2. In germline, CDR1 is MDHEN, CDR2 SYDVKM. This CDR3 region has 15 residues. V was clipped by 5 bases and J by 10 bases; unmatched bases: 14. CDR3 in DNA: TGTGCCAGCAGTCAGGCGCGGGAGAGGTTATGGGAGCAGTTCTTC. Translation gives CASSQARERLWEQFF.

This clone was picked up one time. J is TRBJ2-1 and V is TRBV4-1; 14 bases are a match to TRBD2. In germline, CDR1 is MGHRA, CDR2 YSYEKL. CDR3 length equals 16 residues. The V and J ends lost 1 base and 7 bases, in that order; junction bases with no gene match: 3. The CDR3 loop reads CASSQGGLAGVNEQFF. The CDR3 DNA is TGCGCCAGCAGCCAAGGGGGACTAGCGGGAGTTAATGAGCAGTTCTTC.

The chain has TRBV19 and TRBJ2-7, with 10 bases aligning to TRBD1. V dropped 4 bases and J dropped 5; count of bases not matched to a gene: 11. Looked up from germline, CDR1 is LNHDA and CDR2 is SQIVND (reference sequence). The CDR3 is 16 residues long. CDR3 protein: CASSTLPGQGSNEQYF. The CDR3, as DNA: TGTGCCAGTAGTACCTTACCGGGACAGGGGTCCAACGAGCAGTACTTC.